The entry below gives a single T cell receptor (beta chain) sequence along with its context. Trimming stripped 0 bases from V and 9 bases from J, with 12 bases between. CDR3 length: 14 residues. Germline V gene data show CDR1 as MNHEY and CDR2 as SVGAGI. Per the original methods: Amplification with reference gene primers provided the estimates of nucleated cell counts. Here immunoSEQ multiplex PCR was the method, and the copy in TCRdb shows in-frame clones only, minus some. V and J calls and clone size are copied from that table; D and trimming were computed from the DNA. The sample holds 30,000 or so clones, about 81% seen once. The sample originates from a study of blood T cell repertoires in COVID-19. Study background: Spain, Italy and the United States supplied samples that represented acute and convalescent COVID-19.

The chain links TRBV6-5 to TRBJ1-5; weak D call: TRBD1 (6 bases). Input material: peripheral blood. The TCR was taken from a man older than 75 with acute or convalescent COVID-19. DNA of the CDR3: TGTGCCAGCAGTTACTCACAACAGGGTTTGCCCCAGCATTTT. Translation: CASSYSQQGLPQHF.